The present T cell receptor beta chain was sequenced within a study of CD8 T cells in ankylosing spondylitis. General observations from the study: Reportedly, disease-linked clones are significantly enriched in ankylosing spondylitis patients' matched synovial fluid. Past research had described some motif variants in reactive arthritis synovial fluid and blood. What appeared characteristic of ankylosing spondylitis blood was a TCR beta motif of several highly homologous variants.

Germline V gives CDR1 MDHEN, CDR2 SYDVKM. The length of the CDR3 is 14 residues. V lost 3 bases and J lost 3, with 12 bases in between. At least ten counts were recorded for this clonotype. The antigen remains unidentified. Libraries of TCR beta came from quantitative 5'-RACE with molecular barcodes. One entry per CDR3 protein results from TCRdb running MiXCR on the 5' RACE reads. The sample gives 90,000 to 100,000 distinct CDR3 sequences, almost 8.5% of which show up once; 9.9% is in the top ten. The rearrangement joins TRBV28 to TRBJ2-7; D possibly uses TRBD1 or TRBD2 (6 bases each). This clonotype was obtained from a male donor with ankylosing spondylitis or in good health (not recorded which). The specimen sequenced was blood, either unsorted or a sorted T cell fraction (not recorded which). CDR3 in DNA: TGTGCCAGCAGTTTTGGGGGGACACTCTACGAGCAGTACTTC. Its translation is CASSFGGTLYEQYF.